The clone carrying this T cell receptor beta chain has just a few counts. Time point noted: blood at routine non-recurrence follow-up after resection. These data originate in a study of spatial heterogeneity in lung cancer. Study context: When follow-up PBMC samples existed, they were sequenced (at a median of about 2 years after resection). Alpha-chain sequences were consistently detected less often than beta-chain sequences.

From the 5' RACE reads, TCRdb called clonotypes with MiXCR, one entry per CDR3 protein. Here the sample spans 85,000 to 100,000 distinct CDR3 sequences, roughly 19% being singletons. Trimming pared 3 bases from V and 2 bases from J, leaving 13 bases between. Germline V lookup: CDR1 SQVTM, CDR2 ANQGSEA. The CDR3 has 14 amino acids. The sequences come from PBMCs, collected at follow-up. The V gene is TRBV29-1, the J gene TRBJ2-5; a possible D gene is TRBD2 (5 bases). This receptor was obtained from a male donor with early-stage non-small cell lung cancer. DNA of the CDR3: TGCAGCGTTGATCAACGAGGGCTACAAGAGACCCAGTACTTC. Its protein product is CSVDQRGLQETQYF.